The present TCR beta chain was sequenced within a study of cytomegalovirus exposure and HLA in healthy donors. Study-wide results and limits: The authors excluded some V segments, including TRBV6-2 and TRBV6-3, as indistinguishable. In a later analysis, HLA-associated TCR beta chains were more clonally expanded than equally common others. Later analysis placed DRB1 highest and HLA-C lowest in TCR association rates, which differed by HLA locus.

This clone has more than one count but fewer than ten. The antigen remains undetermined. Sequence at one end of the junction differs from germline and may be a read error. This CDR3 has 15 amino acids. Germline-derived CDR1 and CDR2 are MNHNS and SASEGT. The PCR had 60 Vbeta and 13 Jbeta primers. Some clones are missing from TCRdb's copy, which holds only in-frame ones; the method was immunoSEQ multiplex PCR. The table lists tens of thousands of clones, 60% to 70% of them singletons. The sample comprised PBMCs. The clonotype was recovered from a woman aged 30 to 39 in good health and CMV-seronegative. The rearrangement uses TRBV6-1 and TRBJ2-1, with D perhaps TRBD2 (6 bases). Here the CDR3 DNA reads TGTGCCAGCAGTGTCCGGGACTTGTGGTACAACGAGCAGTTCTTC. Translating it yields CASSVRDLWYNEQFF.